This TCR beta chain was sequenced during a study of T cells in Graves' hyperthyroidism and ophthalmopathy. Trimming at V came to 7 bases and at J to 8 bases, leaving 6 bases not matched to a gene. The germline CDR1 and CDR2 sequences are MDHEN and SYDVKM. The CDR3 runs 12 residues. Each patient was aged 18 to 65 and had newly diagnosed hyperthyroidism of under 2 months' duration. Those patients with uncontrolled infection, other autoimmune disease, pregnancy or lactation were excluded. Around 9.8 ml fresh peripheral blood yielded the PBMCs. Study outcomes and limitations: Most clonotypes expanded in thyroid above 0.001 were likewise present in blood.

Note on this clonotype: Its target is not known.

Amplification of TCR beta CDR3 regions used RNA as the template. The HTBI primer set was used in a first-round RT-PCR of the TCR CDR3. In TCRdb, the multiplex PCR reads were re-called with MiXCR into one record per CDR3 protein. The data hold approximately 370,000 distinct CDR3 sequences, with 15% to 20% observed a single time. The chain employs TRBV28 and TRBJ2-7; 9 nucleotides align to TRBD1. The receptor was isolated from a woman in her twenties or thirties with Graves' hyperthyroidism that later progressed to Graves' ophthalmopathy. The sample comprised blood. CDR3 protein: CASTPDRGQQYF. As DNA, the CDR3 is TGTGCCAGCACCCCGGACAGGGGCCAGCAGTACTTC.